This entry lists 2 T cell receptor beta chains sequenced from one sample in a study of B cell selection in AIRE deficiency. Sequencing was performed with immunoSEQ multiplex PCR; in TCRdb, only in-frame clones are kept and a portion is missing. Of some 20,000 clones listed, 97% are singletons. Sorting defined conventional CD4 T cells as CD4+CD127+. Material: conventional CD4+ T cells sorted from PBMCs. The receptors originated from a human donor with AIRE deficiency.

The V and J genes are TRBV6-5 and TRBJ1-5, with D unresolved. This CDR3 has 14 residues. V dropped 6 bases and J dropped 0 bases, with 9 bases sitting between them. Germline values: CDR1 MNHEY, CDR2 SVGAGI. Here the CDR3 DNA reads TGTGCCAGCAGAGGGCACCTTAGCAATCAGCCCCAGCATTTT. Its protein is CASRGHLSNQPQHF.

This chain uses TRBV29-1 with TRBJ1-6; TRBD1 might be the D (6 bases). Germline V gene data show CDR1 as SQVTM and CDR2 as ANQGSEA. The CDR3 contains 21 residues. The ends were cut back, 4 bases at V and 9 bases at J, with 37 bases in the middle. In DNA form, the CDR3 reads TGCAGCGTTGCCGGGAACGATCCAGGGACCCGGGGGCTTCCTAATTTTTCACCCCTCCACTTT. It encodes CSVAGNDPGTRGLPNFSPLHF.